This T cell receptor (beta chain) stems from a study of T cell responses to AZD1222 COVID-19 vaccine. General study points: Mapped onto spike, vaccine-associated CD4 TCRs spanned it and were dominant at 160-218 and 743-854. There were mostly white British donors and more females than males, and clonal diversity was possibly underestimated.

Per germline, CDR1 SEHNR and CDR2 FQNEAQ (reference sequence). The V and J ends lost 11 bases and 7 bases respectively, with 15 bases between them. The CDR3 sequence is 13 residues long. This clone was counted once. Its target is unknown. Libraries were prepared by immunoSEQ multiplex PCR; TCRdb keeps only in-frame clonotypes and omits some of them. The sample includes about 78,000 clones, roughly 90% of them seen just once. The rearrangement joins TRBV7-9 to TRBJ1-6; no firm D call. This sample comprised peripheral blood, obtained on day 0 of AZD1222 vaccination. The receptor was derived from an adult in good health. CDR3 in DNA: TGTGCCTTCGCTCAAGATGGGAATTCACCCCTCCACTTT. Its translation is CAFAQDGNSPLHF.